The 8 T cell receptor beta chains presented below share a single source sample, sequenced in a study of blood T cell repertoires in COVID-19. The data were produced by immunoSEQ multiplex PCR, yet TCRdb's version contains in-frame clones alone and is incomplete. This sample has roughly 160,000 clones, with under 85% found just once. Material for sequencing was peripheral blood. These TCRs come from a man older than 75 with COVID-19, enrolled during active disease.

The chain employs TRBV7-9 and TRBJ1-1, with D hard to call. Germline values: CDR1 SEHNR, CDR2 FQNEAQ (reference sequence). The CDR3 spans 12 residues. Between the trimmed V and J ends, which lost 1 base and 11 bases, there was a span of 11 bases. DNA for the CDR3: TGTGCCAGCAGCTTAGAATGGCAGGTGGCTTTCTTT. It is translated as CASSLEWQVAFF.

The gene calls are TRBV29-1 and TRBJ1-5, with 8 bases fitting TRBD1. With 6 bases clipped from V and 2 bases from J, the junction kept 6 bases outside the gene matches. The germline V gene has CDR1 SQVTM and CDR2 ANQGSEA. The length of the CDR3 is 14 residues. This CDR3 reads CSVAPGGGNQPQHF. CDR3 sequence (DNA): TGCAGCGTCGCTCCAGGGGGCGGCAATCAGCCCCAGCATTTT.

The CDR3 is CASSLQQSSGNTIYF. CDR3 nucleotides: TGTGCCAGCAGCTTACAGCAAAGCTCTGGAAACACCATATATTTT. The chain has TRBV6-5 and TRBJ1-3, with unresolved D. The CDR3 covers 15 residues. Germline V gene lookup returns CDR1 MNHEY and CDR2 SVGAGI. Trimming cost V 6 bases and J 0 bases, with 12 bases left between them.

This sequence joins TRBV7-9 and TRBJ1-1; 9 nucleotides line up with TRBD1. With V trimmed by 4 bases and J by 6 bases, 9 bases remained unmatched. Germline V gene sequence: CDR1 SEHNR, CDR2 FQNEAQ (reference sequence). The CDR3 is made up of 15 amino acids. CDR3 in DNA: TGTGCCAGCAGCTCACCGGGACAGGGATCTTCTGAAGCTTTCTTT. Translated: CASSSPGQGSSEAFF.

The CDR3 is CASSLSPLRDSWTEAFF. The DNA of the CDR3 is TGTGCCAGCAGCTTATCGCCTCTCCGGGACAGTTGGACTGAAGCTTTCTTT. The gene calls are TRBV7-3 and TRBJ1-1, with 7 bases aligning to TRBD1. The CDR3 is 17 residues long. The germline CDR1 and CDR2 sequences are SGHTA and FQGTGA. The trim removed 2 bases at V and 5 bases at J, leaving 14 bases unmatched. Combining the CDR3 with reference TRBV7-3 and TRBJ1-1 gives the whole variable domain GAGVSQTPSNKVTEKGKYVELRCDPISGHTALYWYRQSLGQGPEFLIYFQGTGAADDSGLPNDRFFAVRPEGSVSTLKIQRTERGDSAVYLCASSLSPLRDSWTEAFFGQGTRLTVV.

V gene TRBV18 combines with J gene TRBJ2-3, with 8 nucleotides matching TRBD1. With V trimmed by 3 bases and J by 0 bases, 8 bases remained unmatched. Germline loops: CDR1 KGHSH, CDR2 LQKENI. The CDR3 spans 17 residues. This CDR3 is CASSPTTGQASTDTQYF. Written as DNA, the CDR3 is TGTGCCAGCTCACCTACAACGGGACAGGCTAGCACAGATACGCAGTATTTT.

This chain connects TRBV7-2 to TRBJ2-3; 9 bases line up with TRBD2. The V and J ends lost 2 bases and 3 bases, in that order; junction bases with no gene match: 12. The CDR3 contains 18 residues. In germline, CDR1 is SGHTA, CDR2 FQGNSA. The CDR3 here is CASSLKAGGPMRTDTQYF. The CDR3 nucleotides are TGTGCCAGCAGCTTAAAGGCGGGGGGGCCAATGCGGACAGATACGCAGTATTTT.

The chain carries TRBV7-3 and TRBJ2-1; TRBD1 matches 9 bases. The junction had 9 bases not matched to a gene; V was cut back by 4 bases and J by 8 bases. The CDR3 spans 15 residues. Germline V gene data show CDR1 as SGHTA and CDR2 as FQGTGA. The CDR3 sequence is CASSYGDRVGDEQFF. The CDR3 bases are TGTGCCAGCAGCTACGGGGACAGGGTTGGGGATGAGCAGTTCTTC.